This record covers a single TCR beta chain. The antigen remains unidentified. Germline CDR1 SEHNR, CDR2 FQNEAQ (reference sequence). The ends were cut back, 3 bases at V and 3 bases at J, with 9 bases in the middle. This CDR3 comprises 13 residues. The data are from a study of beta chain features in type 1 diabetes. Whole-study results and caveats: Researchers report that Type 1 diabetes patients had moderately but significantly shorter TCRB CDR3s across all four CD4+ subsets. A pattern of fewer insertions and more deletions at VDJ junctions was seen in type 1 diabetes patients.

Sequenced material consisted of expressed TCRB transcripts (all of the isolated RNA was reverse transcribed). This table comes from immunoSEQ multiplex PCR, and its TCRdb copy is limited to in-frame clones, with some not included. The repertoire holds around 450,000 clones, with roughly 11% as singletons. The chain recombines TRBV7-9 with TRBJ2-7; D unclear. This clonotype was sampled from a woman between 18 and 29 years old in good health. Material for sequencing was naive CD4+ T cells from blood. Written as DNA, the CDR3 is TGTGCCAGCAGCTTTGCAGTTTACTACGAGCAGTACTTC. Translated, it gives CASSFAVYYEQYF.